The entry below gives a single TCR beta chain sequence along with its context. Its antigen is still unknown. The data originate from a study of T-cell memory formation after mild COVID-19. The CDR3 loop spans 11 amino acids. Germline assignment: CDR1 SNHLY and CDR2 FYNNEI. Trimming shortened V by 7 bases and J by 5 bases, and 5 bases separated the two germline ends. TCRdb re-derived calls from the 5' RACE reads in MiXCR, one entry per CDR3 protein. The table has around 150,000 distinct CDR3 sequences, 30% to 35% seen once. Study-wide results and caveats: The study found contracting CD4+ clones mainly in CM and EM and contracting CD8+ clones in EMRA. Pre-infection memory contained some responding clones, which suggested that cross-reactive memory had joined.

The rearrangement uses TRBV2 and TRBJ1-4; the D is unclear. This sequence was found in an adult woman who had mild COVID-19 (a few samples of this study predate the infection). Cell type and time point are not known. Material: PBMCs or a T cell subset sorted from them (not recorded which). Written as DNA, the CDR3 is TGTGCCAGCACCCTGAATGAAAAACTGTTTTTT. This codes for CASTLNEKLFF.